This TCR beta chain was sequenced in a study of control samples from healthy donors and cancer patients. Trimming removed 5 bases from V and 1 base from J, with 13 bases in between. Germline assignment: CDR1 SGHTA and CDR2 FQGNSA. This CDR3 spans 15 amino acids. Profiled with immunoSEQ multiplex PCR; TCRdb holds only in-frame clones, not every one. Found here are about 160,000 clones, about 94% of them singletons; the top ten hold approximately 4%. The TCR originated in a woman aged 60-70 years in good health. This chain uses TRBV7-2 with TRBJ2-3, with D unresolved. The specimen was blood. As DNA, the CDR3 is TGTGCCAGCAGCATCCGGGCTTCCGGCACAGATACGCAGTATTTT. Translated: CASSIRASGTDTQYF.